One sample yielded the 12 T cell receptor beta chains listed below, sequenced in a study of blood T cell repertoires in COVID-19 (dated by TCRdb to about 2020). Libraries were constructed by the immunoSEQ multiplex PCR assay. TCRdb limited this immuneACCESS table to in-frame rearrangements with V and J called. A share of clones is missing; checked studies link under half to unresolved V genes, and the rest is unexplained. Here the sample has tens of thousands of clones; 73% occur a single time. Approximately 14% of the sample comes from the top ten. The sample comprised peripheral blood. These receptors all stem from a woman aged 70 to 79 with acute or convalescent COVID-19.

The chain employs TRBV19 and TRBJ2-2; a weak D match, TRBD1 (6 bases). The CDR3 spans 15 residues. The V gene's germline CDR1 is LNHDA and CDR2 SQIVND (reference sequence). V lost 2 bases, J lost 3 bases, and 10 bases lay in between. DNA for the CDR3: TGTGCCAGTAGTATACAGGGGCGGGACACCGGGGAGCTGTTTTTT. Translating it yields CASSIQGRDTGELFF.

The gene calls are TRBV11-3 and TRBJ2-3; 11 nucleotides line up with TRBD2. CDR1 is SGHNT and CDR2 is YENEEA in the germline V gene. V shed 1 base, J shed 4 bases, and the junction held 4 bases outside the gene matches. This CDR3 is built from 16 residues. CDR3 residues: CASSLGGLAVSDTQYF. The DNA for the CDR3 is TGTGCCAGCAGCTTAGGGGGACTAGCGGTTTCAGATACGCAGTATTTT.

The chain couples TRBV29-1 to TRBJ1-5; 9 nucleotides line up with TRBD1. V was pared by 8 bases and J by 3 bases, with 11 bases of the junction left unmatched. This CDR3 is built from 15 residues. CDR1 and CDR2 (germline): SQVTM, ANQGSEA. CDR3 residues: CSSTPGQGLNQPQHF. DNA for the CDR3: TGCAGCAGCACCCCGGGACAGGGCCTCAATCAGCCCCAGCATTTT. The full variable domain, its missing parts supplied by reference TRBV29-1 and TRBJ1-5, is SAVISQKPSRDICQRGTSLTIQCQVDSQVTMMFWYRQQPGQSLTLIATANQGSEATYESGFVIDKFPISRPNLTFSTLTVSNMSPEDSSIYLCSSTPGQGLNQPQHFGDGTRLSIL.

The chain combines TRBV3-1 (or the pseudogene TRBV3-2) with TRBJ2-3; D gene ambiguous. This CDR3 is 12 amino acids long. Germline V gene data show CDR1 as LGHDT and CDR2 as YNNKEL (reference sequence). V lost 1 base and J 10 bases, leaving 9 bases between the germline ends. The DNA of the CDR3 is TGTGCCAGCAGCCAAGGAAGCCGGGCGCAGTATTTT. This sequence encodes CASSQGSRAQYF.

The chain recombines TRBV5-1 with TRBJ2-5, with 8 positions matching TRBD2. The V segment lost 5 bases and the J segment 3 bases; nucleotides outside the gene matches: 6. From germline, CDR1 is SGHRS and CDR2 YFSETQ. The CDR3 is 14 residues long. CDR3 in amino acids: CASSPSGGKETQYF. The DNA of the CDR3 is TGCGCCAGCAGTCCCAGCGGGGGCAAAGAGACCCAGTACTTC.

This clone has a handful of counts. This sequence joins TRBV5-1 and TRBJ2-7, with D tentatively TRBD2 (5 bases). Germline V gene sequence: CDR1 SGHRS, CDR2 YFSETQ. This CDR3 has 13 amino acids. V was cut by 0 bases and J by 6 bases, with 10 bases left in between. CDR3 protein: CASSLGPGGEQYF. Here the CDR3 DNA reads TGCGCCAGCAGCTTGGGTCCCGGAGGCGAGCAGTACTTC.

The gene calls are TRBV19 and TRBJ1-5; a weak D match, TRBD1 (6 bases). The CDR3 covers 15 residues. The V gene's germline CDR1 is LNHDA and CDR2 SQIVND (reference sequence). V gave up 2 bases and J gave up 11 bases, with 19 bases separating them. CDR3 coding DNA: TGTGCCAGTAGTATAAAAGGCGCCTCCAGGGGAGCCCAGCATTTT. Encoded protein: CASSIKGASRGAQHF.

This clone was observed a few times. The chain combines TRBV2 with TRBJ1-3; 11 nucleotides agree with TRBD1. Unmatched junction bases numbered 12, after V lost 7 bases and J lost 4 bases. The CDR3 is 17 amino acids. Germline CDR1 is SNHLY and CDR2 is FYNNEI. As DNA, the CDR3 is TGTGCCAGCACCTTAAACTTGGACAGGGGGCTAGGAAACACCATATATTTT. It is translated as CASTLNLDRGLGNTIYF.

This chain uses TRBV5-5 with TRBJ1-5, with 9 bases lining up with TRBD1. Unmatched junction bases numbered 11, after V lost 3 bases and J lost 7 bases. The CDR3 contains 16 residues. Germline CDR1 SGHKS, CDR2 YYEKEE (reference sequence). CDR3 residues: CASSSQTGGGGQPQHF. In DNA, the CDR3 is TGTGCCAGCAGCTCCCAAACAGGGGGCGGAGGGCAGCCCCAGCATTTT.

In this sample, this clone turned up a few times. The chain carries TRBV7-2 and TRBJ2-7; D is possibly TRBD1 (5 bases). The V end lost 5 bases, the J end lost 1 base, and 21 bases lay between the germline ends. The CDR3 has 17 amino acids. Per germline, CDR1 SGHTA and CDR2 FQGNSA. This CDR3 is CASSLNRPVRDSYEQYF. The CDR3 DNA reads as TGTGCCAGCAGCCTGAACAGGCCGGTCAGGGATTCCTACGAGCAGTACTTC.

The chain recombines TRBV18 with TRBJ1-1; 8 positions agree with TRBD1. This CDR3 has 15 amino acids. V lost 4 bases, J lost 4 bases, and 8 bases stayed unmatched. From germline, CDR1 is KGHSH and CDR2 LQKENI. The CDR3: CASSLLGQGGTEAFF. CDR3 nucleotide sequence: TGTGCCAGCTCACTACTAGGACAGGGAGGCACTGAAGCTTTCTTT.

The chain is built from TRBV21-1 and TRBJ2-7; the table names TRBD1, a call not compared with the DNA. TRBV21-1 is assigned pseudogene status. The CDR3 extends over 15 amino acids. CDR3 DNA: TGTGCCAGCAGCTCACAACCCGACAGTACCTACGAGCAGTACTTC. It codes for CASSSQPDSTYEQYF.